The clone carrying this TCR beta chain was detected a few times. Its antigen is not identified. At one of its ends the junction is not consistent with the germline gene, which may arise from a read error. The source of the sample is a study of metastatic and nonmetastatic thyroid tumors. On the study more broadly: Patients with malignant and benign thyroid disease provided blood and tumor or nodule tissue, whose repertoires were compared. Whole-study findings and limits: Reports indicated that malignant thyroid tumors showed significantly higher TCR beta diversity than benign nodules did, in blood and tumor.

CDR1 is SGHTA, CDR2 FQGNSA, per germline. This CDR3 has 17 residues. Original methodology: In papillary thyroid cancer, a distant-metastasis classifier was built using CDR3 differences across clinicopathological groups. TCRdb re-called clones via MiXCR from the PCR reads. The V and J calls here are based on TCRdb, not the publication. The repertoire holds over 20,000 clones, with 15% to 20% as singletons. Among the patients, none had received any treatment before thyroid surgery. Sequenced material: tumor tissue. This chain connects TRBV7-2 to TRBJ2-1; D is undetermined. The clonotype comes from a female donor with papillary thyroid cancer or a benign thyroid nodule (not recorded which). Some clones in this sample may be carry-over from other donors' samples. In nucleotides, the CDR3 is TGTGCCAACAGCTTAGCTGGTGCATTACAGCCCTGCAATGAGCAGTTCTTC. It translates to CANSLAGALQPCNEQFF. Looking up the rest from reference TRBV7-2 and TRBJ2-1 gives the full variable domain: GAGVSQSPSNKVTEKGKDVELRCDPISGHTALYWYRQSLGQGLEFLIYFQGNSAPDKSGLPSDRFSAERTGGSVSTLTIQRTQQEDSAVYLCANSLAGALQPCNEQFFGPGTRLTVL.